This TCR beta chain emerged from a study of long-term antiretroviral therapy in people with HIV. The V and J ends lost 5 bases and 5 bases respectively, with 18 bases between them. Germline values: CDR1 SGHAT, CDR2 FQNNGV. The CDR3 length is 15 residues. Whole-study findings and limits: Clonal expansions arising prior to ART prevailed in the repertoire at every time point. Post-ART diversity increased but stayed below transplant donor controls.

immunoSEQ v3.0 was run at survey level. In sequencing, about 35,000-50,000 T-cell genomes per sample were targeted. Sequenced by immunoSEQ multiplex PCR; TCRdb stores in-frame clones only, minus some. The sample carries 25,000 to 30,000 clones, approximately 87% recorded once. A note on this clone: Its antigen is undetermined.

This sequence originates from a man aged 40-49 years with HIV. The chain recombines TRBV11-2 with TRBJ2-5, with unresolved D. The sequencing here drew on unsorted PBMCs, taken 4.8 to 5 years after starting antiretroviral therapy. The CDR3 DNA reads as TGTGCCAGCAGCCGATACGACTCCGTGGGGGAGACCCAGTACTTC. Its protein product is CASSRYDSVGETQYF.